This TCR beta chain was sequenced during a study of blood T cell repertoires in COVID-19 (dated by TCRdb to about 2020). Regarding the study in general: The collaborator samples originated in the United States, Italy and Spain and spanned the acute and convalescent phases of COVID-19. The material from the prospective study consisted of cDNA or gDNA derived from T cells, B-cell-depleted T cells, or PBMCs. The dataset comprised deeply sampled blood TCRbeta repertoires from subjects exposed to, actively infected with, or recovered from COVID-19. A freely available public database, intended as a resource for researchers studying the immune response to SARS-CoV-2, is where the repertoires were released. Samples were obtained from the ongoing ImmuneRACE study (first 160 participants) and from 1,254 subjects provided by 6 global collaborators. Sample metadata almost always included a de-identified subject ID, COVID-19 status, age in years and sex. HLA class I and class II types, where available, came from metadata supplied by the sample provider rather than from assay-based typing.

Each collaborating institution followed its own protocols to collect whole blood in K2EDTA tubes. For TCRbeta analysis, collaborator samples were shipped as frozen whole blood, as isolated PBMCs, or as DNA extracted from either sample type. General findings and caveats noted by the study authors: The amount of clinical and demographic metadata varied by source and participant and was provided uncurated.

This clone has just a few counts. There is no known antigen for this receptor. Per-base qualities were not stored, and no clone one base away is much larger. TCRbeta CDR3 regions were amplified from genomic DNA using the immunoSEQ Assay, a bias-controlled multiplex PCR. In the paper's pipeline: The number of nucleated cells in each sample was estimated from the amplification of reference gene primers within the assay. To quantify the absolute abundance of each unique TCRbeta CDR3 rearrangement, sequence reads were collapsed and filtered. For each sample, productive Simpson clonality was calculated as the square root of Simpson's diversity index across productive rearrangements. What TCRdb holds here is the immuneACCESS table cut down to in-frame rearrangements. Part of the clones is not present; checked against another copy, under half of the missing clones reflect an unresolved V gene, and the others are unexplained. The D gene and trimming were derived from the DNA, and the V and J assignments and clone size from that table. The sample has about 40,000 clones on record, just under 85% of them singletons. Of the sample, 2.6% is held by the ten largest clones.

In the germline V gene, CDR1 corresponds to SGDLS and CDR2 to YYNGEE. Reading from cysteine to phenylalanine, the CDR3 counts 16 amino acids. Only the CDR3 DNA is retained, 48 bases long and in frame from the first base. Trimming accounts for 3 bases at V and 4 bases at J, while the number of junction bases matched to no gene is 7. The sequencing input was peripheral blood. The clonotype was recovered from a woman aged 60-75 years with acute or convalescent COVID-19. The chain employs TRBV9 and TRBJ1-6; TRBD1 fits 7 bases in the junction. The CDR3 amino acid sequence is: CASSETGSGYNSPLHF. The nucleotides are TGTGCCAGCAGCGAGACAGGGTCGGGATATAATTCACCCCTCCACTTT. Beyond the CDR3, the reference TRBV9 and TRBJ1-6 genes provide the residues; the full variable domain reads: DSGVTQTPKHLITATGQRVTLRCSPRSGDLSVYWYQQSLDQGLQFLIQYYNGEERAKGNILERFSAQQFPDLHSELNLSSLELGDSALYFCASSETGSGYNSPLHFGNGTRLTVT.